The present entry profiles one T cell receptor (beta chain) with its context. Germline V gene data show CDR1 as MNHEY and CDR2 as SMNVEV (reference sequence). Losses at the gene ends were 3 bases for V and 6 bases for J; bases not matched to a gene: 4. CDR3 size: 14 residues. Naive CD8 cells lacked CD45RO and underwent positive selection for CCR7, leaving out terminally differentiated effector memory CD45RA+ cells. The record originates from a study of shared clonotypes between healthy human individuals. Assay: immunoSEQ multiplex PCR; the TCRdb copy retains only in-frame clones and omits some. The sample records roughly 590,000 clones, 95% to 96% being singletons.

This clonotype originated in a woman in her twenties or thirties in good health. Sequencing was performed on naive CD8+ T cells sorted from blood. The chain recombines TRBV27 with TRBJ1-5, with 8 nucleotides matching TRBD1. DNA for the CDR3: TGTGCCAGCAGTTTTACAGGGGGTACTCAGCCCCAGCATTTT. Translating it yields CASSFTGGTQPQHF.